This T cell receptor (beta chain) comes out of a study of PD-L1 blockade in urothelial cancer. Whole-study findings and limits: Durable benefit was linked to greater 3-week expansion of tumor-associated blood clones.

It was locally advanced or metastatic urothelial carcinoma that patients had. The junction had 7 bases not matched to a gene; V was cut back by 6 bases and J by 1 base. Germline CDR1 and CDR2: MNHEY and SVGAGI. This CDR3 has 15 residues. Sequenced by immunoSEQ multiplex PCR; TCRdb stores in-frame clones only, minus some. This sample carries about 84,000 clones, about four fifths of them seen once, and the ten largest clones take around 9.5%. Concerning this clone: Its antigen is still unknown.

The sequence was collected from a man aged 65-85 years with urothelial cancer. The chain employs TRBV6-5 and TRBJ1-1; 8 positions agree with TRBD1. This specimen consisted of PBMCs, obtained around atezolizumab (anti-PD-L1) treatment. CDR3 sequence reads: CASSPTGTGNTEAFF. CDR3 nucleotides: TGTGCCAGCAGCCCTACCGGGACAGGGAACACTGAAGCTTTCTTT.